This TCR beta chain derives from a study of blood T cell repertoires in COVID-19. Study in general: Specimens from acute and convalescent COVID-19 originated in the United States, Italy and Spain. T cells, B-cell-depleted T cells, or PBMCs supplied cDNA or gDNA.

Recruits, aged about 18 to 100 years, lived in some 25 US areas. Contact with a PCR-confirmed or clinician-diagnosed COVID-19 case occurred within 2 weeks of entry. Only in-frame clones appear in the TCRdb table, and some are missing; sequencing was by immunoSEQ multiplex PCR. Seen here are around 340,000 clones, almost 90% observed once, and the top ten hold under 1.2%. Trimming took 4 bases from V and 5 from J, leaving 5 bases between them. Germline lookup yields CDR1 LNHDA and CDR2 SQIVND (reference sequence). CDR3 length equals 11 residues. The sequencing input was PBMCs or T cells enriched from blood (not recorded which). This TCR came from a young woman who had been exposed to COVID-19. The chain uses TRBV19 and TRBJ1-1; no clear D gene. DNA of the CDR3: TGTGCCAGTAGTACCCAAACTGAAGCTTTCTTT. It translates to CASSTQTEAFF.